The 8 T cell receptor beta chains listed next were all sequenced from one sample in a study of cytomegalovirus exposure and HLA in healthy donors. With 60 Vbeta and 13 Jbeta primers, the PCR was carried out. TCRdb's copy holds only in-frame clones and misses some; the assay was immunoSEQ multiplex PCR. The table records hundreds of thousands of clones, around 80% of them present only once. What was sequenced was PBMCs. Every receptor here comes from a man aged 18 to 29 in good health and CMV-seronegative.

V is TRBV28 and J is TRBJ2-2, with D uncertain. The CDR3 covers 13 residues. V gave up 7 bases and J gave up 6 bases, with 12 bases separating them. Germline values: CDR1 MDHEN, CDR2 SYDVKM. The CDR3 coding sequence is TGTGCCAGCACCCATACAAGCGCCGGGGAGCTGTTTTTT. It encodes CASTHTSAGELFF.

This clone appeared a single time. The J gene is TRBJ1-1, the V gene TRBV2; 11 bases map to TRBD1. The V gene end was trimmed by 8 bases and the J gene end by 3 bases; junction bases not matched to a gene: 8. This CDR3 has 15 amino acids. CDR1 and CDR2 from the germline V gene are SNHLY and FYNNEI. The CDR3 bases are TGTGCCAGCGGACAGGGGGCTGGAAGTCACACTGAAGCTTTCTTT. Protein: CASGQGAGSHTEAFF.

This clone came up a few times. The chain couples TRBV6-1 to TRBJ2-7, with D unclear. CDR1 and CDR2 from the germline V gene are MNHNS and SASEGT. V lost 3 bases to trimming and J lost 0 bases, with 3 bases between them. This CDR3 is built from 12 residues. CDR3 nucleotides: TGTGCCAGCAGTGACAGCTCCTACGAGCAGTACTTC. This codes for CASSDSSYEQYF.

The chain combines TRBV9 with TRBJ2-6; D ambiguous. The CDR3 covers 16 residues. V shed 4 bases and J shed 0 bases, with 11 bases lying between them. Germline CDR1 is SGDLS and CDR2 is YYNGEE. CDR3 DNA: TGTGCCAGCAGCCCAAACCCAGGCTCTGGGGCCAACGTCCTGACTTTC. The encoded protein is CASSPNPGSGANVLTF.

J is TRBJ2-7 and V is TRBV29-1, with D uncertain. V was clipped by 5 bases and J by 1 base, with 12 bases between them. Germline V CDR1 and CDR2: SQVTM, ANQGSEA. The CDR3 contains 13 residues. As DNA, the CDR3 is TGCAGCGTTAAAGGAAGACATTCCTACGAGCAGTACTTC. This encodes CSVKGRHSYEQYF.

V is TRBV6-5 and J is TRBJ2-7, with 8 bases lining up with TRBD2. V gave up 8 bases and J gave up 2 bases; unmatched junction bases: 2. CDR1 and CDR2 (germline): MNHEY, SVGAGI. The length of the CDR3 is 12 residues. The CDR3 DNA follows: TGTGCCAGCCGGGGGGGGGCCTACGAGCAGTACTTC. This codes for CASRGGAYEQYF.

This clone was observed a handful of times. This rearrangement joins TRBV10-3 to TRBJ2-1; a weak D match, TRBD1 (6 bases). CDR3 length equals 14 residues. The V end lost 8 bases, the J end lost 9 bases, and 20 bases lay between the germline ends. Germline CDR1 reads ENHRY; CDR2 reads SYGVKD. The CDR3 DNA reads TGTGCCATCGGGGGCAGCGATAGGATAGTTGAGCAGTTCTTC. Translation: CAIGGSDRIVEQFF.

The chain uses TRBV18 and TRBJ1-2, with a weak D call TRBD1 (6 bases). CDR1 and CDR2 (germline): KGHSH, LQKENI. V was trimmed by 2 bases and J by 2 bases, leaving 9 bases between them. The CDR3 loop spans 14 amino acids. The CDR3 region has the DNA TGTGCCAGCTCACCAGACAGGCCCAACTATGGCTACACCTTC. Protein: CASSPDRPNYGYTF.